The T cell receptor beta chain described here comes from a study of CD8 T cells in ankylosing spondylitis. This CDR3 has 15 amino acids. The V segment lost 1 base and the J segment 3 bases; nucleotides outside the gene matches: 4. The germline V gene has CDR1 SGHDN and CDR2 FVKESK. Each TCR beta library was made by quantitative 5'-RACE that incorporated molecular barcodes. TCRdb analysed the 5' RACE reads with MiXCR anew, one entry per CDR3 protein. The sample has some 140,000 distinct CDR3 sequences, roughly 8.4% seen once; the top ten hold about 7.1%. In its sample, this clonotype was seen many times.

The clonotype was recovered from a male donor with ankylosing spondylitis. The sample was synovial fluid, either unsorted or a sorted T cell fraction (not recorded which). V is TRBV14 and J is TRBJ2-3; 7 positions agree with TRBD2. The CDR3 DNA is TGTGCCAGCAGCCAAGTCCTGGGGGGGACAGATACGCAGTATTTT. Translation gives CASSQVLGGTDTQYF.